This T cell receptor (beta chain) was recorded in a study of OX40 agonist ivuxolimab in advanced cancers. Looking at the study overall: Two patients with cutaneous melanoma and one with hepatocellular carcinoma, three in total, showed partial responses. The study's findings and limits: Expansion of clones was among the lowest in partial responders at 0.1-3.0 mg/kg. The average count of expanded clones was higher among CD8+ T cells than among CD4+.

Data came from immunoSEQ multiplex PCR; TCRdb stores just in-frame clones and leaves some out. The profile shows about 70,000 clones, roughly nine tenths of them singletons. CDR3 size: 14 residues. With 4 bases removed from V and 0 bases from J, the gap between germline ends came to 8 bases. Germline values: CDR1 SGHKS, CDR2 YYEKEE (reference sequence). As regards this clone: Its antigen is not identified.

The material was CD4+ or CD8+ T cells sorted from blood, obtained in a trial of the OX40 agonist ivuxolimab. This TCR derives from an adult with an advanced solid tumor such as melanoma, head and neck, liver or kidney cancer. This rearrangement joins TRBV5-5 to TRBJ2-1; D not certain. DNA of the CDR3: TGTGCCAGCAGCATCCGGAGCTCCTACAATGAGCAGTTCTTC. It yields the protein CASSIRSSYNEQFF. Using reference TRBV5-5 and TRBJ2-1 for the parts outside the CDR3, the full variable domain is DAGVTQSPTHLIKTRGQQVTLRCSPISGHKSVSWYQQVLGQGPQFIFQYYEKEERGRGNFPDRFSARQFPNYSSELNVNALLLGDSALYLCASSIRSSYNEQFFGPGTRLTVL.